The T cell receptor (beta chain) under discussion was sequenced for a study of identical twins. Whole-study results and caveats: Within cord blood, abundant beta clonotypes carried fewer insertions, but memory repertoires showed no such trend. Within monozygotic twins, out-of-frame TCR alpha sharing was underestimated by the models. Part of the zero-insertion signal could reflect confounding by invariant MAIT and iNKT cells.

The CDR3 is 16 residues long. V dropped 11 bases and J dropped 2; count of bases not matched to a gene: 13. From germline, CDR1 is MNHEY and CDR2 SMNVEV (reference sequence). One entry per CDR3 protein results from TCRdb running MiXCR on the 5' RACE reads. The sample has around 650,000 distinct CDR3 sequences; 7.1% are singletons. As concerns this clonotype: The target antigen is unknown.

Each donor was a healthy Caucasian. The sample also formed part of further work on yellow fever vaccine responses in identical twins.

This sequence originates from a woman younger than 35 in good health. Material: PBMCs. This chain joins TRBV27 and TRBJ2-2, with 8 nucleotides matching TRBD1. The CDR3 is CASRQGSITNTGELFF. The CDR3 DNA is TGTGCCTCCAGACAGGGGTCAATAACTAACACCGGGGAGCTGTTTTTT.